The rows below give T cell receptor beta chains drawn from one sample of a study of blood T cells in healthy people across ages. TCRdb called the 5' RACE reads again in MiXCR, with one record for every CDR3 protein. The sample has roughly 800,000 distinct CDR3 sequences; 58% are singletons. The sample taken for sequencing was blood. These receptors originate from a man aged 25 to 40 in good health. CDR3s include the opening cysteine and the closing phenylalanine or tryptophan. D genes are given only for firm matches. Clone size is given for some rows only: seen once, a few or many times, or a class if the clone is expanded.

>TRBJ2-7|TRBD1|TRBV10-3|-
CAISRDRGYEQYF
TGTGCCATCAGTAGGGACAGGGGCTACGAGCAGTACTTC
>TRBJ2-5|-|TRBV29-1|-
CSVEESPLAQYF
TGCAGCGTTGAAGAAAGCCCGTTGGCGCAGTACTTC
>TRBJ2-1|TRBD2|TRBV7-2|-
CASSPQEAGGSFYNEQFF
TGTGCCAGCAGCCCCCAAGAGGCGGGAGGATCCTTCTACAATGAGCAGTTCTTC
>TRBJ2-7|TRBD1|TRBV15|-
CATSRKSSGTGTYEQYF
TGTGCCACCAGCAGAAAATCGTCCGGGACAGGGACCTACGAGCAGTACTTC
>TRBJ2-7|-|TRBV6-2/TRBV6-3|-
CASSYADPAVEGIDGEQYF
TGTGCCAGCAGTTACGCCGACCCGGCAGTAGAAGGGATAGACGGTGAGCAGTACTTC
>TRBJ2-7|-|TRBV7-9|few
CASSDYQLDTATQYF
TGTGCCAGCAGCGATTACCAATTGGACACGGCAACCCAGTACTTC
>TRBJ1-5|-|TRBV11-3|-
CASSLIQPQHF
TGTGCCAGCAGCTTAATTCAGCCCCAGCATTTT
>TRBJ1-6|TRBD1|TRBV6-6|-
CASSYPGQGYSPLHF
TGTGCCAGCAGTTACCCGGGACAGGGCTATTCACCCCTCCACTTT
>TRBJ2-3|-|TRBV20-1|-
CSAGGVGQLNTDTQYF
TGCAGTGCGGGGGGCGTCGGACAGTTAAACACAGATACGCAGTATTTT
>TRBJ2-7|TRBD1|TRBV29-1|few
CSVAGGPDEQYF
TGCAGCGTGGCAGGGGGCCCAGACGAGCAGTACTTC
>TRBJ2-1|-|TRBV30|-
CAWSPGHYNEQFF
TGTGCCTGGAGTCCCGGACACTACAATGAGCAGTTCTTC
>TRBJ2-3|-|TRBV12-3/TRBV12-4|-
CASSLAVTDMEYF
TGTGCCAGCAGTTTAGCGGTCACAGATATGGAGTATTTT
>TRBJ2-3|-|TRBV7-3|-
CASSLNGGIRPDTQYF
TGTGCCAGCAGCTTAAACGGCGGGATAAGACCAGATACGCAGTATTTT
>TRBJ1-2|-|TRBV18|-
CASSTQQDSGDYGYTF
TGTGCCAGCTCAACTCAACAGGACTCCGGGGACTATGGCTACACCTTC
>TRBJ2-1|TRBD2|TRBV6-2/TRBV6-3|few
CASSYSEASGRNEQFF
TGTGCCAGCAGTTACTCGGAGGCTAGCGGGAGAAATGAGCAGTTCTTC
>TRBJ2-3|-|TRBV10-3|few
CAISESWDTDTQYF
TGTGCCATCAGTGAGTCGTGGGACACAGATACGCAGTATTTT